This T cell receptor beta chain was sequenced during a study of T cells in Graves' hyperthyroidism and ophthalmopathy (dated by TCRdb to about 2019). About the study as a whole: Peripheral blood samples were taken at initial diagnosis, before any treatment was given. A discovery cohort of about a hundred patients, about 43 with Graves' ophthalmopathy and approximately 60 with stable Graves' hyperthyroidism, was used to find distinguishing TCR V-J signatures. An independent validation cohort of around 19 hyperthyroidism patients and approximately 15 patients who later progressed to ophthalmopathy tested prospective prediction of ophthalmopathy. The 75 to 100 discovery patients were randomly divided into training and test sets at a 7:3 ratio. In addition, the study compared T-cell repertoires in thyroid tissue and in blood from over 5 Graves' hyperthyroidism patients. After blood sampling, hyperthyroidism patients were treated with methimazole at a starting dose of 30 mg daily, and ophthalmopathy patients were treated with high-dose intravenous methylprednisolone. The paper reports TCR Vbeta CDR3 sequencing of over 130 peripheral blood samples: fewer than 50 ophthalmopathy, over 70 hyperthyroidism and around 17 progressor patients. Study-level results and caveats: In validation, progression to ophthalmopathy was predicted by the model with almost 71% sensitivity and nearly 75% specificity, a median of approximately 6.5 months before onset. A 13 V-J signature model separated ophthalmopathy from stable hyperthyroidism, with approximately 87% sensitivity and roughly 82% specificity in cross-validation and 80%/75% in testing. No statistical method was used to set the sample size in advance, and investigators knew the group allocation. Most expanded thyroid clonotypes (frequency above 0.001) were also found in blood, which suggests that blood repertoires may mirror thyroid immune responses.

Trimming costs V 6 bases and J 7 bases, and their ends lie 16 bases apart. The germline V gene (reference sequence) specifies DFQATT as CDR1 and SNEGSKA as CDR2. CDR3 length: 13 amino acids, cysteine to phenylalanine. The DNA shown is the 39-base CDR3, in frame from base 1. Stable Graves' hyperthyroidism was defined as no progression to ophthalmopathy during 18 months of follow-up. The hyperthyroidism patients were between 18 and 65 years old and newly diagnosed, with a disease duration of less than 2 months. Any patient with an uncontrolled infection, another autoimmune disease, pregnancy or lactation was excluded. Diagnoses were established on the basis of clinical symptoms, serum thyroxine and TRAb, thyroid ultrasound, and orbital computed tomography. PBMCs were separated from 10 ml of fresh peripheral blood using Ficoll-Paque density gradient centrifugation. Trizol reagent was used to extract total RNA, and RNA quality was then checked on an Agilent 2100 Bioanalyzer.

Amplification of TCR beta CDR3 regions was carried out from RNA transcripts. The first round of RT-PCR for the TCR CDR3 was performed with the HTBI primer set and the Qiagen OneStep RT-PCR kit. Libraries were constructed in a second round of multiplex PCR, after which size selection and purification were performed. Sequencing of the libraries was done on an Illumina HiSeq2000 using paired-end 100 bp reads. Under the source paper's analysis protocol: SOAPnuke was used to process the raw data, removing reads that contained adapters or uncalled bases, had a mean Phred below 15, or lacked an exact match to the constant primer or identifier. COPE v1.2.5 was used to merge high-quality paired reads, and clonotypes were defined as unique nucleotide sequences. Clonotypes were aligned to IMGT TRBV, TRBD and TRBJ reference segments using MiTCR v1.1. The analysis included only V-J combinations with a frequency above 0.0001, which together covered roughly 99% of the repertoires. A TCS score was defined as the ratio of F50 (clonal expansion) to E x V (chaos), with BLOSUM62-based TCRdist applied between CDR3 peptides within each V-J. Welch's t-statistics and random forest reduced 500 to 550 V-J features to roughly 13, which were used in a naive Bayes classifier (R e1071). The raw public data were reprocessed by TCRdb itself: fastp quality trimming at Q25, MiXCR clonotype calling, in-frame beta chains only. Every CDR3 protein is listed once, alongside the most common genes and DNA of its rows. TCRdb, rather than the study authors, made the V and J calls. The sample records under 550,000 distinct CDR3 sequences, 12% to 15% of which are singletons. The ten top clones hold 5.3% of the sample.

This clonotype has a handful of counts. Its antigen remains undetermined. Per-base qualities were not stored, and no clone one base away is much larger. The sequenced sample consisted of blood. In this chain, TRBV20-1 is recombined with TRBJ2-1, with no confidently assigned D gene. The source is a young woman with Graves' hyperthyroidism. This receptor carries the CDR3 CSAFLRSENEQFF. The nucleotide sequence is given as TGCAGTGCCTTCCTTCGTTCCGAGAATGAGCAGTTCTTC.